The clone carrying this T cell receptor (beta chain) was detected a few times. Its antigen is still unknown. Next came a second PCR, run for about 7 to 12 cycles, which used a sample-barcoded 5' primer along with a J-beta primer mix. TCRdb reprocessed the 5' RACE reads with MiXCR, giving one entry per CDR3 protein. The table has hundreds of thousands of distinct CDR3 sequences, over 40% seen once. The data are from a study of blood T cells in healthy people across ages. Overall study findings and caveats: Roughly linear age-related decline in beta diversity appeared, significant by age 40.

Drawing of peripheral blood yielded roughly 10 milliliters from each donor. The receptor's source is a woman at least 80 years old in good health. Sequenced material: blood.

CDR3 protein: CASSTGTSGNTGELFF. CDR3 DNA: TGCGCCAGCAGCACCGGGACTAGCGGGAACACCGGGGAGCTGTTTTTT. The V call is TRBV5-1, the J call TRBJ2-2; 11 bases are a match to TRBD2. The CDR3 has 16 residues. The germline V gene has CDR1 SGHRS and CDR2 YFSETQ. Losses at the gene ends were 4 bases for V and 1 base for J; bases not matched to a gene: 3.